This record looks at one T cell receptor (beta chain) sequence and its context. The germline V and J ends were trimmed by 0 bases and 8 bases, with 14 bases remaining between them. The CDR3 spans 15 residues. Germline CDR1 LNHNV, CDR2 YYDKDF (reference sequence). The data derive from a study of control samples from healthy donors and cancer patients. The method was immunoSEQ multiplex PCR; TCRdb's version includes in-frame clones alone and lacks a portion of them. This repertoire shows approximately 160,000 clones, 93% found once; its top ten account for over 4%. The specimen was blood. This clonotype originated in a woman aged 60 to 75 in good health. V gene TRBV15 combines with J gene TRBJ1-5; no clear D. The DNA of the CDR3 is TGTGCCACCAGCAGAGATAGAGGCCCCGGGGAGCCCCAGCATTTT. This gives the protein CATSRDRGPGEPQHF.